Following are 8 T cell receptor beta chains from one sample sequenced in a study of T cells after yellow fever vaccination. A single record per CDR3 protein comes from TCRdb applying MiXCR to the 5' RACE reads. This sample yields about 630,000 distinct CDR3 sequences, of which roughly an eighth are seen a single time; 14% to 15% belongs to the top ten. Sample: PBMCs, taken on the day of the yellow fever booster vaccination. Every receptor here comes from a man in his thirties or forties who received the YFV17D yellow fever vaccine.

This clonotype was observed a handful of times. The V gene is TRBV2, the J gene TRBJ2-7; tentatively, D is TRBD2 (6 bases). CDR3 length: 14 residues. V was pared by 4 bases and J by 3 bases, with 13 bases between. Germline CDR1 is SNHLY and CDR2 is FYNNEI. This chain's CDR3 is CASSARETVYEQYF. In DNA, the CDR3 is TGTGCCAGCAGTGCACGGGAGACCGTCTACGAGCAGTACTTC.

The table lists this clonotype with a few counts. This chain joins TRBV29-1 and TRBJ1-2, with TRBD1 as a possible D gene (6 bases). Germline V gene data show CDR1 as SQVTM and CDR2 as ANQGSEA. Trimming removed 6 bases from V and 4 bases from J, with 21 bases in between. CDR3 length: 15 residues. The CDR3 protein is CSVSVGGAGAYGYTF. CDR3 in DNA: TGCAGCGTCTCAGTGGGGGGCGCGGGAGCCTATGGCTACACCTTC.

Regarding this clonotype: At one end, the junction sequence differs from germline, possibly due to a read error. The chain carries TRBV7-2 and TRBJ2-1; possible D gene TRBD2, 5 bases. This CDR3 is 12 amino acids long. Germline loops: CDR1 SGHTA, CDR2 FQGNSA. In DNA form, the CDR3 reads TGTGCCAGCAGTTTAAGCGGAATAGGACTCCGTTTC. Translating it yields CASSLSGIGLRF.

CDR3 sequence: CASSADPGGDNEQFF. CDR3 bases: TGTGCCAGCAGCGCAGATCCGGGGGGCGACAATGAGCAGTTCTTC. This rearrangement joins TRBV21-1 to TRBJ2-1; the D call of TRBD1 is as the table states it, not checked on the DNA. TRBV21-1 is marked as a pseudogene. The CDR3 is 15 residues long.

This clonotype showed up many times. CDR3 in DNA: TGCAGTGCTAGAAATCAAGAGACCCAGTACTTC. Its protein is CSARNQETQYF. The gene calls are TRBV20-1 and TRBJ2-5; no reliable D call. This CDR3 spans 11 amino acids. V was trimmed by 2 bases and J by 2 bases, leaving 3 bases between them. Germline V lookup: CDR1 DFQATT, CDR2 SNEGSKA (reference sequence).

V usage is TRBV6-5 and J usage is TRBJ2-3; 8 nucleotides align to TRBD2. CDR1 and CDR2 (germline): MNHEY, SVGAGI. This CDR3 spans 17 amino acids. The ends lost 0 bases at V and 2 bases at J; junction bases unmatched: 7. The CDR3 DNA reads TGTGCCAGCAGTTACTCGAAAAGCGGGAGTGACACAGATACGCAGTATTTT. Its protein product is CASSYSKSGSDTDTQYF.

This chain connects TRBV30 to TRBJ2-1; D uncertain. The germline V gene encodes CDR1 GTSNPN and CDR2 SVGIG (reference sequence). The CDR3 sequence is 14 residues long. With 5 bases removed from V and 4 bases from J, the gap between germline ends came to 15 bases. The CDR3 DNA reads as TGTGCCTGGTCCTTTTCTGACGGTTACAATGAGCAGTTCTTC. This gives the protein CAWSFSDGYNEQFF.

This clonotype has ten or more counts. This sequence joins TRBV12-3 or TRBV12-4 and TRBJ1-1; D remains unclear. Between the trimmed V and J ends, which lost 7 bases and 6 bases, there was a span of 15 bases. The CDR3 covers 13 residues. The CDR3 here is CASMDPPPPEAFF. DNA of the CDR3: TGTGCCAGCATGGACCCACCTCCCCCTGAAGCTTTCTTT.